A single sample gave rise to the 25 T cell receptor beta chains below, sequenced in a study of shared clonotypes between healthy human individuals. Only in-frame clones appear in the TCRdb table, and some are missing; sequencing was by immunoSEQ multiplex PCR. This repertoire shows approximately 2.4 million clones, approximately 96% found once; its top ten account for around 0.13%. Material for sequencing was naive CD4+ T cells sorted from blood. Subset described: CD45RA+ positively selected. Source of these receptors: a young man in good health.

The chain is built from TRBV28 and TRBJ2-7; D remains unclear. The V end was cut by 6 bases, the J end by 5 bases, with 14 bases between. This CDR3 spans 13 amino acids. The germline V gene encodes CDR1 MDHEN and CDR2 SYDVKM. CDR3 in DNA: TGTGCCAGCAGCCCGACGGGCTTCGACGAGCAGTACTTC. This encodes CASSPTGFDEQYF.

The rearrangement links TRBV27 to TRBJ2-1; 10 bases line up with TRBD2. Germline V gene sequence: CDR1 MNHEY, CDR2 SMNVEV (reference sequence). The CDR3 totals 15 residues. The V segment lost 6 bases and the J segment 7 bases; nucleotides outside the gene matches: 9. CDR3 nucleotide sequence: TGTGCCAGCAGCCTTATCAAACTAGCGGGGAATGAGCAGTTCTTC. Protein sequence: CASSLIKLAGNEQFF.

The chain recombines TRBV5-1 with TRBJ2-5, with D uncertain. Trimming removed 4 bases at V and 2 bases at J, with 9 bases between. Per germline, CDR1 SGHRS and CDR2 YFSETQ. The CDR3 has 13 residues. The CDR3 region is CASSTQPQETQYF. CDR3 bases: TGCGCCAGCAGCACCCAGCCTCAAGAGACCCAGTACTTC.

The rearrangement uses TRBV28 and TRBJ2-7; a possible D gene is TRBD1 (5 bases). The germline CDR1 and CDR2 sequences are MDHEN and SYDVKM. The CDR3 covers 13 residues. Trimming removed 2 bases at V and 8 bases at J, with 13 bases between. The CDR3 DNA reads TGTGCCAGCAGTTTAGACAGCCCTACGAAGCAGTACTTC. Amino acid sequence: CASSLDSPTKQYF. The variable domain in full, completed from reference TRBV28 and TRBJ2-7, reads DVKVTQSSRYLVKRTGEKVFLECVQDMDHENMFWYRQDPGLGLRLIYFSYDVKMKEKGDIPEGYSVSREKKERFSLILESASTNQTSMYLCASSLDSPTKQYFGPGTRLTVT.

In DNA, the CDR3 is TGTGCCATCGGGGGACAGGGGATCAATCAGCCCCAGCATTTT. Protein: CAIGGQGINQPQHF. The rearrangement uses TRBV10-3 and TRBJ1-5; TRBD1 aligns across 10 bases. Germline CDR1 ENHRY, CDR2 SYGVKD. The CDR3 is 14 amino acids. V lost 8 bases and J lost 3; bases outside the gene matches: 4.

The chain links TRBV5-4 to TRBJ1-1; the D gene is possibly TRBD1 (5 bases). CDR1 is SGHNT, CDR2 YYREEE, per germline (reference sequence). The CDR3 length is 15 residues. V was trimmed by 3 bases and J by 2 bases, leaving 14 bases between them. CDR3 in amino acids: CASSSRGLGNTEAFF. The CDR3, as DNA: TGTGCCAGCAGCTCTAGGGGACTGGGAAACACTGAAGCTTTCTTT.

The V call is TRBV5-1, the J call TRBJ2-7, with no clear D. The CDR3 has 16 residues. V lost 4 bases to trimming and J lost 0 bases, with 17 bases between them. Germline V gene sequence: CDR1 SGHRS, CDR2 YFSETQ. The CDR3 loop is CASSLTPTDSSYEQYF. The CDR3 bases are TGCGCCAGCAGCCTAACCCCGACCGATAGCTCCTACGAGCAGTACTTC.

V gene TRBV5-1 combines with J gene TRBJ1-2, with D possibly matching TRBD1 (5 bases). V was trimmed by 0 bases and J by 7 bases, leaving 16 bases between them. There are 15 residues in the CDR3. The germline V gene encodes CDR1 SGHRS and CDR2 YFSETQ. The chain's CDR3 is CASSLGTGASGGYTF. The CDR3 DNA is TGCGCCAGCAGCTTGGGAACAGGAGCCTCGGGTGGCTACACCTTC.

The chain recombines TRBV10-2 with TRBJ2-4; D not resolved. The CDR3 has 15 amino acids. V was cut by 3 bases and J by 0 bases, with 9 bases left in between. The germline V gene has CDR1 WSHSY and CDR2 SAAADI. The CDR3: CASSDWAIAKNIQYF. The CDR3 bases are TGCGCCAGCAGTGATTGGGCAATAGCCAAAAACATTCAGTACTTC.

This rearrangement joins TRBV6-5 to TRBJ1-4; 7 bases agree with TRBD1. Germline V gene data show CDR1 as MNHEY and CDR2 as SVGAGI. The CDR3 runs to 14 residues. V shed 4 bases and J 5 bases; nucleotides not matched to a gene: 4. The CDR3, as DNA: TGTGCCAGCAGTTCCAGGGGGAGGAATGAAAAACTGTTTTTT. This encodes CASSSRGRNEKLFF.

The chain is built from TRBV11-2 and TRBJ2-7; 7 bases are a match to TRBD1. J gave up 0 bases and V 1 base, and 6 bases lay outside the gene matches. The germline CDR1 and CDR2 sequences are SGHAT and FQNNGV. The CDR3 length is 16 residues. CDR3 sequence reads: CASSLAGQVSSYEQYF. The CDR3 coding sequence is TGTGCCAGCAGCTTAGCCGGACAGGTGAGCTCCTACGAGCAGTACTTC.

J is TRBJ2-7 and V is TRBV28; 11 nucleotides align to TRBD1. The germline CDR1 and CDR2 sequences are MDHEN and SYDVKM. The CDR3 loop spans 15 amino acids. The V segment lost 6 bases and the J segment 7 bases; nucleotides outside the gene matches: 11. This CDR3 is CASSSGQGARYEQYF. CDR3 coding DNA: TGTGCCAGCAGCTCCGGACAGGGGGCGCGGTATGAGCAGTACTTC.

The chain is built from TRBV14 and TRBJ2-1; D gene unclear. The germline V gene encodes CDR1 SGHDN and CDR2 FVKESK. The V gene lost 1 base and the J gene lost 4 bases, with 20 bases spanning the gap. This CDR3 contains 18 residues. The CDR3 DNA follows: TGTGCCAGCAGCCAAGGGGATGTGGGAACTACCTTATACAATGAGCAGTTCTTC. This sequence encodes CASSQGDVGTTLYNEQFF.

The chain recombines TRBV5-3 with TRBJ1-4, with 7 bases aligning to TRBD1. TRBV5-3 belongs to the ORF category, with a function that is uncertain. V shed 4 bases and J 5 bases; nucleotides not matched to a gene: 5. CDR3 length: 14 amino acids. CDR3 DNA sequence: TGTGCCAGAAGCCACCAGGGGGGGAATGAAAAACTGTTTTTT. It yields the protein CARSHQGGNEKLFF.

With regard to this clone: Other DNA sequences of this sample code for an identical CDR3. The chain couples TRBV5-1 to TRBJ2-2; D is tentatively TRBD1 or TRBD2 (5 bases each). Trimming removed 0 bases at V and 6 bases at J, with 9 bases between. The CDR3 loop spans 14 amino acids. CDR1 is SGHRS, CDR2 YFSETQ, per germline. The CDR3 sequence is CASSLVSGPGELFF. The DNA of the CDR3 is TGCGCCAGCAGCTTGGTTTCGGGACCCGGGGAGCTGTTTTTT.

The chain has TRBV5-1 and TRBJ2-3, with 7 bases identical to TRBD1. Trimming took 4 bases from V and 2 from J; bases not matched to a gene: 7. The CDR3 is 15 amino acids. From germline, CDR1 is SGHRS and CDR2 YFSETQ. Here the CDR3 DNA reads TGCGCCAGCAGCCGATCTACAGGGGCCACAGATACGCAGTATTTT. Residues: CASSRSTGATDTQYF.

The CDR3 coding sequence is TGTGCCATCCAACCCAGGACCGGGGAGCTGTTTTTT. Translated, it gives CAIQPRTGELFF. V is TRBV10-3 and J is TRBJ2-2; D gene ambiguous. Between the trimmed V and J ends, which lost 8 bases and 5 bases, there was a span of 9 bases. CDR1 and CDR2 from the germline V gene are ENHRY and SYGVKD. The CDR3 consists of 12 residues.

The chain has TRBV6-5 and TRBJ2-3; the D gene could be TRBD1 or TRBD2 (6 bases each). The CDR3 has 15 amino acids. Trimming took 6 bases from V and 0 from J, leaving 13 bases between them. The germline CDR1 and CDR2 sequences are MNHEY and SVGAGI. The CDR3, as DNA: TGTGCCAGCAGGCCCCGGGGGCTCAGCACAGATACGCAGTATTTT. Protein: CASRPRGLSTDTQYF.

The chain joins TRBV7-2 to TRBJ2-7; either TRBD1 or TRBD2 may fit D (6 bases each). Germline values: CDR1 SGHTA, CDR2 FQGNSA. The V and J ends lost 5 bases and 6 bases respectively, with 23 bases between them. The CDR3 consists of 16 residues. CDR3 DNA: TGTGCCAGCAGCGCTGGGGGCAGCGGGTTGGGCACCGAGCAGTACTTC. Translating gives CASSAGGSGLGTEQYF.

V and J are TRBV5-4 and TRBJ1-6; D may be TRBD1 (6 bases). The CDR3 contains 17 residues. V was shortened by 2 bases and J by 0 bases, with 12 bases between the two germline ends. Germline CDR1 SGHNT, CDR2 YYREEE (reference sequence). The CDR3 reads CASSFGGLSSYNSPLHF. DNA for the CDR3: TGTGCCAGCAGCTTCGGGGGCCTAAGCTCCTATAATTCACCCCTCCACTTT.

V and J are TRBV9 and TRBJ1-1; D remains ambiguous. The CDR3 runs 14 residues. V was clipped by 0 bases and J by 3 bases, with 9 bases between them. CDR1 is SGDLS and CDR2 is YYNGEE in the germline V gene. CDR3 DNA: TGTGCCAGCAGCGTAGACCTTGGGGACACTGAAGCTTTCTTT. This encodes CASSVDLGDTEAFF.

This sequence joins TRBV5-1 and TRBJ2-6; 7 bases map to TRBD1. CDR3 length: 17 amino acids. V lost 0 bases, J lost 0 bases, and 3 bases stayed unmatched. Germline loops: CDR1 SGHRS, CDR2 YFSETQ. The DNA of the CDR3 is TGCGCCAGCAGCTTGGGACAGGGATTCTCTGGGGCCAACGTCCTGACTTTC. Residues: CASSLGQGFSGANVLTF.

This chain links TRBV4-1 with TRBJ2-7; possible D gene TRBD1, 6 bases. Trimming shortened V by 0 bases and J by 1 base, and 7 bases separated the two germline ends. The CDR3 sequence is 14 residues long. In germline, CDR1 is MGHRA, CDR2 YSYEKL. This CDR3 reads CASSQEDRSYEQYF. The CDR3 bases are TGCGCCAGCAGCCAAGAAGACAGGTCCTACGAGCAGTACTTC.

V is TRBV5-1 and J is TRBJ2-5, with 13 bases aligning to TRBD2. The V and J ends lost 9 bases and 5 bases, in that order; junction bases with no gene match: 10. The CDR3 is made up of 15 amino acids. The germline V gene has CDR1 SGHRS and CDR2 YFSETQ. This CDR3 reads CATKLAGGPGETQYF. The CDR3 bases are TGCGCCACCAAACTAGCGGGAGGGCCGGGGGAGACCCAGTACTTC.

The CDR3 sequence: CASAPRTPSYNEQFF. Written as DNA, the CDR3 is TGTGCCAGCGCCCCCCGGACTCCCTCCTACAATGAGCAGTTCTTC. J is TRBJ2-1 and V is TRBV7-9; D possibly corresponds to TRBD2 (5 bases). In germline, CDR1 is SEHNR, CDR2 FQNEAQ (reference sequence). Trimming took off 8 bases at V and 0 bases at J, with 14 bases between the two ends. The CDR3 consists of 15 residues. Drawing the rest from reference TRBV7-9 and TRBJ2-1, the complete variable domain is DTGVSQNPRHKITKRGQNVTFRCDPISEHNRLYWYRQTLGQGPEFLTYFQNEAQLEKSRLLSDRFSAERPKGSFSTLEIQRTEQGDSAMYLCASAPRTPSYNEQFFGPGTRLTVL.